The sequence of this T cell receptor (beta chain) was determined in a study of human T cells and chemical hapten exposure. As for the study in general: Diphenylcyclopropenone doses were given weekly to the scalps of patients across the approximately 24-week study. Yields of TCR per sample differed, chiefly owing to small differences in pooled library volume.

As to time point: patch test 2, 6 weeks after DPC sensitization. The treatment denotes: therapeutic diphenylcyclopropenone sensitization with weekly scalp DPC. In every case, blood was obtained before the patch test was applied. TCRdb ran MiXCR on the RACE reads and lists one entry per CDR3 protein. This repertoire shows about 40,000 distinct CDR3 sequences, approximately 3.5% found once; its top ten account for less than 8.5%. This clonotype appeared many times. Germline assignment: CDR1 SNHLY and CDR2 FYNNEI. Trimming cost V 2 bases and J 3 bases; bases outside gene matches: 2. The CDR3 has 15 amino acids.

The rearrangement links TRBV2 to TRBJ2-3; 10 bases fit TRBD2. The sequences come from whole blood, collected in connection with sensitization to the hapten diphenylcyclopropenone (DPC). This clonotype originated in a man aged 40-49 years with alopecia areata. Some clones in this sample may be carry-over from other donors' samples. The CDR3 loop reads CASSETSGDTDTQYF. The CDR3 DNA reads as TGTGCCAGCAGTGAAACTAGCGGGGATACAGATACGCAGTATTTT.